This TCR beta chain emerged from a study of OX40 agonist ivuxolimab in advanced cancers. About the study: A history of anti-PD-1, anti-PD-L1 or anti-CTLA-4 therapy was acceptable, and 40% had some.

The germline V gene has CDR1 SGHNT and CDR2 YENEEA. CDR3 size: 12 residues. Trimming left V 9 bases short and J 3 bases short, with 12 bases between. Only in-frame clones appear in the TCRdb table, and some are missing; sequencing was by immunoSEQ multiplex PCR. The sample has about 86,000 clones, under 95% seen once. The receptor's source is an adult with an advanced solid tumor such as melanoma, head and neck, liver or kidney cancer. The chain has TRBV11-3 and TRBJ2-7; a possible D gene is TRBD1 (6 bases). Sequences were derived from CD4+ or CD8+ T cells sorted from blood, sampled in a trial of the OX40 agonist ivuxolimab. Here the CDR3 reads CARDWTDYEQYF. Written as DNA, the CDR3 is TGTGCCAGAGATTGGACAGACTACGAGCAGTACTTC.